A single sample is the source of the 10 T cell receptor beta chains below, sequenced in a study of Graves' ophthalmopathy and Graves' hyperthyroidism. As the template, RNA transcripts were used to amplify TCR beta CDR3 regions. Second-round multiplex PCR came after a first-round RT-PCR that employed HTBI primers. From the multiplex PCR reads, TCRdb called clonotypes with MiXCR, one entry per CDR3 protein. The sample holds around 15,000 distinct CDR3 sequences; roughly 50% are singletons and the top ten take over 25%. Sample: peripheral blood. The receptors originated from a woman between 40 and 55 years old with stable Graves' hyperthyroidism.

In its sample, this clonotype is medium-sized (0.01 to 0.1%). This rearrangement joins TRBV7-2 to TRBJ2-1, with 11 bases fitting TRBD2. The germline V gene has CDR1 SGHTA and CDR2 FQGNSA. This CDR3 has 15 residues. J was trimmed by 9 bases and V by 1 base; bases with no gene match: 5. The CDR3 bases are TGTGCCAGCAGCTTAGTACTAGCGGGAGTAGGTGAGCAGTTCTTC. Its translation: CASSLVLAGVGEQFF.

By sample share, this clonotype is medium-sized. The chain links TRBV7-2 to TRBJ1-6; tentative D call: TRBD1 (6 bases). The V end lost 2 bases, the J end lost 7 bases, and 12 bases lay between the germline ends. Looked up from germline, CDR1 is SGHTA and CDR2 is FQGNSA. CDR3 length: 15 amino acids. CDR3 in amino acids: CASSLRDTRNSPLHF. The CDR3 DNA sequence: TGTGCCAGCAGCTTACGGGACACGCGAAATTCACCCCTCCACTTT.

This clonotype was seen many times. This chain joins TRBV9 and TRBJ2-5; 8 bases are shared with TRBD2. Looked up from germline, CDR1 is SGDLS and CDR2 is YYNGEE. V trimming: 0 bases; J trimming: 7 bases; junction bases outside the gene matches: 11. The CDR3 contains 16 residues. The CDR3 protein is CASSVAGGGLEVTQYF. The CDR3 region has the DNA TGTGCCAGCAGCGTAGCGGGGGGGGGGCTAGAGGTGACCCAGTACTTC.

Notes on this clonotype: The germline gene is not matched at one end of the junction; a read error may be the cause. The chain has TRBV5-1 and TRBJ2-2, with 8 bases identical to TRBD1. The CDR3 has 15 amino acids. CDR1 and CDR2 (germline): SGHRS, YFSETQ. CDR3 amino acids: CASSARQGSAGEPFF. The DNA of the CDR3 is TGCGCCAGCAGCGCCAGACAGGGGAGTGCCGGGGAGCCGTTTTTT.

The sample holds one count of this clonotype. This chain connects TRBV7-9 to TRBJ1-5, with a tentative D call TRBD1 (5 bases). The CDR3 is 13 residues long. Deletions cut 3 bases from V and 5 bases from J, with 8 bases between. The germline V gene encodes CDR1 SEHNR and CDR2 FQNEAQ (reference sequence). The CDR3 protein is CASSFKGDQPQHF. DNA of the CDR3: TGTGCCAGCAGCTTTAAAGGGGATCAGCCCCAGCATTTT.

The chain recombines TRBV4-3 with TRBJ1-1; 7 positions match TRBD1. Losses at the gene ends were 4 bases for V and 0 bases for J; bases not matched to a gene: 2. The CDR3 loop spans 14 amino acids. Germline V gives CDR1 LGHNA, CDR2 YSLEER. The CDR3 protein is CASSRGQMNTEAFF. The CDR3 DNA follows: TGCGCCAGCAGCCGGGGACAGATGAACACTGAAGCTTTCTTT.

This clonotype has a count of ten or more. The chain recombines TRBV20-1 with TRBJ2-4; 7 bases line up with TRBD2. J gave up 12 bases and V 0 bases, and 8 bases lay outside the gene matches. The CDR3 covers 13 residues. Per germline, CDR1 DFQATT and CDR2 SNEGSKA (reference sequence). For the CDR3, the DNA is TGCAGTGCTAGAGATGGGGGAGGGGCGGCTCAGTACTTC. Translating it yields CSARDGGGAAQYF.

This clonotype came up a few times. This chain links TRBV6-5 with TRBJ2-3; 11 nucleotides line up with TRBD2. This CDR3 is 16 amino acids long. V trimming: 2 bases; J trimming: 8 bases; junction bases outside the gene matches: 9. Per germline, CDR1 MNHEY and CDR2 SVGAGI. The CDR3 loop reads CASSYRISGRAGTQYF. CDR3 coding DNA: TGTGCCAGCAGTTACCGGATTAGCGGGAGGGCCGGTACGCAGTATTTT.

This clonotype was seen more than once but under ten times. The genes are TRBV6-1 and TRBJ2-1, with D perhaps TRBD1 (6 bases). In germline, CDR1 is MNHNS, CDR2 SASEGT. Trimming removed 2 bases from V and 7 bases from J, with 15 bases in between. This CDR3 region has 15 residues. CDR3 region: CASSESARGWNEQFF. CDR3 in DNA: TGTGCCAGCAGTGAAAGTGCGAGGGGGTGGAATGAGCAGTTCTTC.

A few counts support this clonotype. CDR3 nucleotides: TGTGCCACCAGCAGGGCCGGGACAGGTAACGAGCAGTACTTC. Protein product: CATSRAGTGNEQYF. The rearrangement links TRBV15 to TRBJ2-7; 8 positions match TRBD1. Germline V gene sequence: CDR1 LNHNV, CDR2 YYDKDF (reference sequence). Trimming at V came to 3 bases and at J to 5 bases, leaving 6 bases not matched to a gene. There are 14 residues in the CDR3.